This T cell receptor (beta chain) was sequenced in a study of cytomegalovirus exposure and HLA in healthy donors. Findings and limits, study-wide: Association of a missense DCLRE1C variant with TCR beta V- and J-gene trimming was reported in a later analysis. When a later analysis was performed, an Asian-associated ancestry cluster reportedly had fewer N-insertions than the approximately 700-donor mean. Under in vitro conditions, a few CMV-associated chains were confirmed as specific for CMV antigens. Looking again later, the authors saw that most CMV-associated TCR beta chains seemed HLA-restricted.

Concerning this clone itself: The antigen remains unidentified.

From germline, CDR1 is LGHNA and CDR2 YNFKEQ. The CDR3 loop spans 17 amino acids. With V trimmed by 1 base and J by 4 bases, 11 bases remained unmatched. Primers for the PCR totalled 60 Vbeta and 13 Jbeta. Measured with immunoSEQ multiplex PCR; TCRdb has only the in-frame clones, and not every one. The sample lists tens of thousands of clones; roughly 72% were seen once. The TCR sequence derives from a man aged 25 to 40 in good health and CMV-seronegative. The specimen was PBMCs. The chain joins TRBV4-2 to TRBJ1-2; 8 positions match TRBD1. The DNA for the CDR3 is TGTGCCAGCAGCCAAGCCACAGGGGGTTCCGGTGTCTATGGCTACACCTTC. Its protein is CASSQATGGSGVYGYTF.